These T cell receptor beta chains were read from a single sample in a study of CD8 T cells in Susac syndrome. TCRdb redid the calling of the immunoSEQ multiplex PCR reads with MiXCR, one entry per CDR3 protein. Here the sample spans just over 150,000 distinct CDR3 sequences, over 95% being singletons. The sequencing sample was made of CD8+ T cells from PBMCs. Source of these receptors: a human donor with multiple sclerosis. CDR3s include the opening cysteine and the closing phenylalanine or tryptophan. A D gene is named only where the DNA matches it firmly. Only some rows state a clone size, as once, few, many or a class for expanded clones.

CDR3nt	CDR3aa	abundance	j_gene	v_gene	d_gene
TGTGCCAGCAGCGCCAAACAGGTTTCCACAGATACGCAGTATTTT	CASSAKQVSTDTQYF	-	TRBJ2-3	TRBV7-8	-
TGTGCCAGCAGCTTGGAAGCAGGGGACAAAAACATTCAGTACTTC	CASSLEAGDKNIQYF	once	TRBJ2-4	TRBV7-6	-
TGCAGCGTCCGGCCCGGGTCCGTGAATCACATTCAGTACTTC	CSVRPGSVNHIQYF	-	TRBJ2-4	TRBV29-1	-
TGTGCCACCAGTGCGGGATTCAATCAGCCCCAGCATTTT	CATSAGFNQPQHF	-	TRBJ1-5	TRBV15	-
TGCAGTGCTAGAGATTCGGGTGGCAGCAGGTACGAGCAGTACTTC	CSARDSGGSRYEQYF	-	TRBJ2-7	TRBV20-1	-
TGTGCCAGCAGTGCCGGTCCCTCCTACGAGCAGTACTTC	CASSAGPSYEQYF	-	TRBJ2-7	TRBV6-5	-
TGCAGTGCTAGAGATCTACAGGCCCGCTCCTACGAGCAGTACTTC	CSARDLQARSYEQYF	-	TRBJ2-7	TRBV20-1	-
TGCGCCAGCAGCCAATGGACCGGCTCCACAGATACGCAGTATTTT	CASSQWTGSTDTQYF	-	TRBJ2-3	TRBV4-1	-
TGTGCCAGCAGCTTGGGACAGGAACGCTATGGCTACACCTTC	CASSLGQERYGYTF	-	TRBJ1-2	TRBV5-6	-
TGTGCCAGCAGGGGGGACTGGGGAAATGAGCAGTTCTTC	CASRGDWGNEQFF	-	TRBJ2-1	TRBV2	-
TGTGCCAGCACGCCCACGACCCTAGGCAATGAGCAGTTCTTC	CASTPTTLGNEQFF	-	TRBJ2-1	TRBV12-3/TRBV12-4	-
TGCAGCGTTGAAGACTGGGACCGCAACTCTGGGGCCAACGTCCTGACTTTC	CSVEDWDRNSGANVLTF	-	TRBJ2-6	TRBV29-1	-
TGTGCCAGCAGCTTAGGTACTCTCCCTGACTATGGCTACACCTTC	CASSLGTLPDYGYTF	-	TRBJ1-2	TRBV13	-
TGCAGCGTTGAACAGCCTATGGGCTACACCTTC	CSVEQPMGYTF	-	TRBJ1-2	TRBV29-1	-
TGCAGTGCTGGGACAGGGGGCATAGGGAATGAGCAGTTCTTC	CSAGTGGIGNEQFF	-	TRBJ2-1	TRBV20-1	TRBD1
TGTGCCAGCAGCTTAGCGAGGGAGACAGGGGGGAGGTACAATGAGCAGTTCTTC	CASSLARETGGRYNEQFF	once	TRBJ2-1	TRBV7-2	TRBD1
TGTGCCAGCAGTGATAGCGCGGACAGGGGGCCCCACGAGCAGTACTTC	CASSDSADRGPHEQYF	-	TRBJ2-7	TRBV2	TRBD1
TGCGCCAGCAGCCACCACCGGGACAGGAATTCACCCCTCCACTTT	CASSHHRDRNSPLHF	-	TRBJ1-6	TRBV4-1	TRBD1
TGTGCCAGCACTACGGGACCGTACAATGAGCAGTTCTTC	CASTTGPYNEQFF	-	TRBJ2-1	TRBV6-1	-
TGTGCCTTCAGGAGTATTGAGCAGTTCTTC	CAFRSIEQFF	-	TRBJ2-1	TRBV5-4	-
TGTGCCTGGACAGAACACATGAACACTGAAGCTTTCTTT	CAWTEHMNTEAFF	-	TRBJ1-1	TRBV30	-
TGTGCCAGCACGGCAGGTTACCAAGAGACCCAGTACTTC	CASTAGYQETQYF	-	TRBJ2-5	TRBV21-1	-
TGTGCCAGCAGCGATATTAGGGGCACTAATGAAAAACTGTTTTTT	CASSDIRGTNEKLFF	-	TRBJ1-4	TRBV7-8	-
TGTGCCAGCAGCTTGGGGGGACTAGCGGGGCCCCCACAAGAGACCCAGTACTTC	CASSLGGLAGPPQETQYF	-	TRBJ2-5	TRBV5-6	TRBD2
TGTGCCAGCAGTGAAGCGGTTAGGGGGGAGACTGAAGCTTTCTTT	CASSEAVRGETEAFF	-	TRBJ1-1	TRBV2	-
TGTGCCAGCAGTTTAGGGGGTATTGATTCACCCCTCCACTTT	CASSLGGIDSPLHF	-	TRBJ1-6	TRBV27	-
TGCAGCGTTGAAGTCATGAACACTGAAGCTTTCTTT	CSVEVMNTEAFF	-	TRBJ1-1	TRBV29-1	-
TGTGCCAGCAGTTACGGGAGGGCGGGGGCTGAGCAGTTCTTC	CASSYGRAGAEQFF	-	TRBJ2-1	TRBV6-6	-
TGTGCCAGCAGCCCACCTAGACTCGGAGGGGACACTGAAGCTTTCTTT	CASSPPRLGGDTEAFF	-	TRBJ1-1	TRBV5-4	-
TGTGCCACCAGCAGCAGACAGGGGGCCTACGAGCAGTACTTC	CATSSRQGAYEQYF	-	TRBJ2-7	TRBV15	TRBD1
TGTGCCAGCATGCCCTTGACCGGGGAGCTGTTTTTT	CASMPLTGELFF	-	TRBJ2-2	TRBV9	-
TGCAGCGTTGAAGAATGGCAGGGGAGGGCCTATGGCTACACCTTC	CSVEEWQGRAYGYTF	-	TRBJ1-2	TRBV29-1	-
TGCGCCAGCAGCTTGGAAGGCTATGGCTACACCTTC	CASSLEGYGYTF	-	TRBJ1-2	TRBV5-1	-
TGTGCCAGCAGTCCAGACGGGATATCCTACAATGAGCAGTTCTTC	CASSPDGISYNEQFF	-	TRBJ2-1	TRBV27	-
TGTGCCAGCACGTTTAGCGGGGGGGAATACAATGAGCAGTTCTTC	CASTFSGGEYNEQFF	-	TRBJ2-1	TRBV27	TRBD2
TGTGCCTGGAGCTCCCCCCCAGAGACCCAGTACTTC	CAWSSPPETQYF	once	TRBJ2-5	TRBV30	-